Presented here are 5 T cell receptor beta chains from one specimen sequenced in a study of T cells in Graves' hyperthyroidism and ophthalmopathy. RNA transcripts served as the template for amplifying TCR beta CDR3 regions. The HTBI set primed first-round TCR CDR3 RT-PCR. A single record per CDR3 protein comes from TCRdb applying MiXCR to the multiplex PCR reads. This sample has some 510,000 distinct CDR3 sequences, with less than 25% found just once. Sequencing was performed on blood. These receptors were obtained from a man aged 18 to 35 with Graves' hyperthyroidism.

The table lists this clonotype with many counts. The V gene is TRBV28, the J gene TRBJ2-5; no clear D. From germline, CDR1 is MDHEN and CDR2 SYDVKM. The CDR3 totals 15 residues. Trimming took off 0 bases at V and 5 bases at J, with 13 bases between the two ends. This CDR3 is CASSLWGLTGETQYF. CDR3 DNA sequence: TGTGCCAGCAGTTTATGGGGCTTGACTGGGGAGACCCAGTACTTC.

This clonotype appeared a few times. The V gene is TRBV20-1, the J gene TRBJ1-5; the D is unclear. Germline CDR1 is DFQATT and CDR2 is SNEGSKA (reference sequence). Trimming took off 6 bases at V and 2 bases at J, with 11 bases between the two ends. The CDR3 is made up of 13 amino acids. This CDR3 is CSAGGKGNQPQHF. In DNA form, the CDR3 reads TGCAGTGCGGGAGGGAAGGGCAATCAGCCCCAGCATTTT.

The sample holds a few counts of this clonotype. The gene calls are TRBV6-1 and TRBJ2-7, with a possible D match to TRBD1 (5 bases). The V end lost 7 bases, the J end lost 4 bases, and 11 bases lay between the germline ends. Germline V lookup: CDR1 MNHNS, CDR2 SASEGT. The CDR3 is 12 residues long. The CDR3 bases are TGTGCCAGCAACGATCAGGGATACGAGCAGTACTTC. It encodes CASNDQGYEQYF.

This chain joins TRBV7-2 and TRBJ2-5; D unresolved. The CDR3 is made up of 14 amino acids. Trimming stripped 3 bases from V and 3 bases from J, with 11 bases between. In germline, CDR1 is SGHTA, CDR2 FQGNSA. CDR3 sequence (DNA): TGTGCCAGCAGCTTGAGCAGGTGGGAAGAGACCCAGTACTTC. Protein: CASSLSRWEETQYF. Variable domain in full (rest from reference TRBV7-2 and TRBJ2-5): GAGVSQSPSNKVTEKGKDVELRCDPISGHTALYWYRQSLGQGLEFLIYFQGNSAPDKSGLPSDRFSAERTGGSVSTLTIQRTQQEDSAVYLCASSLSRWEETQYFGPGTRLLVL.

This chain uses TRBV12-3 or TRBV12-4 with TRBJ1-3; D possibly corresponds to TRBD1 (5 bases). This CDR3 contains 17 residues. Trimming pared 3 bases from V and 4 bases from J, leaving 19 bases between. In DNA form, the CDR3 reads TGTGCCAGCAGTTTTCTTCCGGGACTAGCGGGGGGAAACACCATATATTTT. This codes for CASSFLPGLAGGNTIYF.